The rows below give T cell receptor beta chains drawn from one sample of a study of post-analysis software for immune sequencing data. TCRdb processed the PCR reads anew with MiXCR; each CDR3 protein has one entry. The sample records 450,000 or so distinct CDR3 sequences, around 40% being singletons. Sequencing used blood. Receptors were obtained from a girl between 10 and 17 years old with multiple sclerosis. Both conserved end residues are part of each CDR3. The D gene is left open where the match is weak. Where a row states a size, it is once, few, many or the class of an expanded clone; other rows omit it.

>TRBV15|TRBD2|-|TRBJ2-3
TGTGCCACCAGGTGGGGCGGGAGATCCCTTAGCACAGATACGCAGTATTTT
CATRWGGRSLSTDTQYF
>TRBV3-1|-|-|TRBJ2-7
TGTGCCAGCAGCCCCTCCGAGGGAGGCGAGCAGTACTTC
CASSPSEGGEQYF
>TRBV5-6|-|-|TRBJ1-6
TGTGCCAGCAGCCTGAGACAGCTCGCCAATTCACCCCTCCACTTT
CASSLRQLANSPLHF
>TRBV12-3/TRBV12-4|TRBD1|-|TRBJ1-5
TGTGCCAGCAGTCCGGCCGGACAGGGGAGCAATCAGCCCCAGCATTTT
CASSPAGQGSNQPQHF
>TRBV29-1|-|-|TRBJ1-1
TGCAGCGTCGATGGTGGATCTACTGAAGCTTTCTTT
CSVDGGSTEAFF
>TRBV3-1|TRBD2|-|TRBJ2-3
TGTACCAGCAGGCACGCTAGCGGGCCGCAGTATTTT
CTSRHASGPQYF
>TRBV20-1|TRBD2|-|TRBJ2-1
TGCAGTGCTAGAGCCCTCAGACTAGCTGGTGAGCAGTTCTTC
CSARALRLAGEQFF
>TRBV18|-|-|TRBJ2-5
TGTGCCAGCTCACCAAGGAGGGAACCGTACCAAGAGACCCAGTACTTC
CASSPRREPYQETQYF
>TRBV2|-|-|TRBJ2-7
TGTGCCAGCAGTGAACCTCCGGTTTCCTACGAGCAGTACTTC
CASSEPPVSYEQYF
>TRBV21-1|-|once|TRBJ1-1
TGTGCCAGCAGCAAAGAAATAATGCACACTGAAGCTTTCTTT
CASSKEIMHTEAFF
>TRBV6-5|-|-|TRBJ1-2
TGTGCCAGCTGGAGGGCAGCAGCTAACTATGGCCACACCTTC
CASWRAAANYGHTF
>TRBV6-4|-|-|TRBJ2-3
TGTGCCAGCAGTGACTCACCGGGACTTAGCACAGATACGCAGTATTTT
CASSDSPGLSTDTQYF
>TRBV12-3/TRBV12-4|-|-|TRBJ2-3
TGTGCCAGCGCGACGACAGATACGCAGTATTTT
CASATTDTQYF
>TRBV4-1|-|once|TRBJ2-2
TGCGCCAGCAGCCACTCACAGCGAAACACCGGGGAGCTGTTTTTT
CASSHSQRNTGELFF
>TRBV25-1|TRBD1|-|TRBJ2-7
TGTGCCAGCAGTGCCCCCGACAGGGCGATAAACGAGCAGTACTTC
CASSAPDRAINEQYF
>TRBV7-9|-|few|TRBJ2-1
TGTGCCAGCAGCTTAGACCTAGCAGATGAGCAGTTCTTC
CASSLDLADEQFF
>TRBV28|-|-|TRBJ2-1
TGTGCCAGCAGTGCGTCGGGCGGGGCAATGAAAACCACCAATGAGCAGTTCTTC
CASSASGGAMKTTNEQFF
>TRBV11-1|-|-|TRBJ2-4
TGTGCCAGCAGCCCCCGGACGGATCCAGGACGTATTCAGTACTTC
CASSPRTDPGRIQYF
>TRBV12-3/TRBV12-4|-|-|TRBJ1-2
TGTGCCAGCAGTTCCCAGTTGACGTTCGGCTACACCTTC
CASSSQLTFGYTF
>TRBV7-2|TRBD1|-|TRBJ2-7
TGTGCCAGCAGCTTATTCGGACAGGGCTCTGACGAGCAGTACTTC
CASSLFGQGSDEQYF
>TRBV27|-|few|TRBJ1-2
TGTGCCAGCAGCCTCTTCGGGCAGGGAAGGAACTATGGCTACACCTTC
CASSLFGQGRNYGYTF
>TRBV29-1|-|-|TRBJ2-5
TGCAGCGTTGATGACGGGTGGCGGGAGACCCAGTACTTC
CSVDDGWRETQYF
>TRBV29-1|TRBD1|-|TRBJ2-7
TGCAGCGTTGACGTGCAGGGGGCTTGGGAGCAGTACTTC
CSVDVQGAWEQYF
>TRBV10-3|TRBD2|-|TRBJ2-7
TGTGCCATCAGGGGGACTAGCGGGGGCTACGAGCAGTACTTC
CAIRGTSGGYEQYF
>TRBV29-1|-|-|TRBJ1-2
TGCAGCGTTGAAGGGGATCGGCTAGGATATGGCTACACCTTC
CSVEGDRLGYGYTF
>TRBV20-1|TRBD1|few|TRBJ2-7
TGCAGTGCCCCCGGGGGACAGGGCTACGAGCAGTACTTC
CSAPGGQGYEQYF
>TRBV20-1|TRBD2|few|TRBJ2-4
TGCAGTGCTAGAGGGGAGGGGAGGAGAAACATTCAGTACTTC
CSARGEGRRNIQYF
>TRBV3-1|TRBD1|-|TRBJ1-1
TGTGCCAGCAGCCTTTCGGACAGGGGTGAGGTTGAAGCTTTCTTT
CASSLSDRGEVEAFF
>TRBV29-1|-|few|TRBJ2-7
TGCAGCGCTCAACAGGGCTCCAACGAGCAGTACTTC
CSAQQGSNEQYF
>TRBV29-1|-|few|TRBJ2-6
TGCAGCGTTGAAGAATCGGCCTCCTCCTCTGGGGCCAACGTCCTGACTTTC
CSVEESASSSGANVLTF
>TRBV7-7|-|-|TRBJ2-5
TGTGCTAGCAGCTTAGGGGGGGAACTCAGCGAGACCCAGTACTTC
CASSLGGELSETQYF
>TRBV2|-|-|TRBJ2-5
TGTGCCAGCACCAACCGGGCGGAGAACCAAGAGACCCAGTACTTC
CASTNRAENQETQYF
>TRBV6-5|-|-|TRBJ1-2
TGTGCCAGCAGTTACTCTTCCAGGGGAGGAGGCTACACCTTC
CASSYSSRGGGYTF
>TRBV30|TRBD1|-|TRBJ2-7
TGTGCCTGGAGTGGGGACAGGGTGTACGAGCAGTACTTC
CAWSGDRVYEQYF
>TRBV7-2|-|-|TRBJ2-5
TGTACCAGCAGCCTATTGACAGCGGAGACCCAGTACTTC
CTSSLLTAETQYF
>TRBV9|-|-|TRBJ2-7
TGTGCCAGCAGCGCGGACGGGAGCTCCTACGAGCAGTACTTC
CASSADGSSYEQYF
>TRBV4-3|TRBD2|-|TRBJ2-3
TGCGCCAGCAGCCCGAAGAGAGCGGGAATGATTCCGGAGTATTTT
CASSPKRAGMIPEYF
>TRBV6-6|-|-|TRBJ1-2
TGTGCCAGCAGTTACTCGAATAGTGTCTATGGCTACACCTTC
CASSYSNSVYGYTF
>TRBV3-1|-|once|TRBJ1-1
TGTGCCAGCAGCCAAGCAGGGTCCGACACTGAAGCTTTCTTT
CASSQAGSDTEAFF
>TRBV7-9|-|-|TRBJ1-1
TGTGCCAGCAGGGTTGGGACGGAGAACACTGAAGCTTTCTTT
CASRVGTENTEAFF
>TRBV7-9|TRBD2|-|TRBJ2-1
TGTGCCAGCAGCTCCCTACTAGCGGGAGGGCCCCATTACTCCTACAATGAGCAGTTCTTC
CASSSLLAGGPHYSYNEQFF
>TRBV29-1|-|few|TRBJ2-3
TGCAGCGTTGGAAGGACGGGTTTTCCGGATACGCAGTATTTT
CSVGRTGFPDTQYF
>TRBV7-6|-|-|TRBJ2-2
TGTGCCAGCGGGCCGGATTACGACGGGGAGCTGTTTTTT
CASGPDYDGELFF
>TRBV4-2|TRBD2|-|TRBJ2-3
TGTGCCAGCAGCCCTGTCTCGGGGGGAGGCACAGATACGCAGTATTTT
CASSPVSGGGTDTQYF
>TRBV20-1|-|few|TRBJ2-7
TGCAGTGCTAAGAGGGGAACCTACGAGCAGTACTTC
CSAKRGTYEQYF
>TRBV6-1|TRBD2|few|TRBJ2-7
TGTACCAGCAGTGAGCGGGCTAGCGGCAACTACGAGCAGTACTTC
CTSSERASGNYEQYF